Listed below are T cell receptor beta chains from one sample, sequenced in a study of T cells expressing NK-cell markers. One entry per CDR3 protein, without DNA, is what TCRdb gives after re-calling the 5' RACE reads. The repertoire shows some 500,000 distinct CDR3 sequences; the top ten hold almost 1.5%. Sequencing was done on a sample of blood T cells: a sorted CD56 or NKG2C T cell subset, CD4+ or CD8+ T cells, or bulk PBMC T cells (not recorded which). The receptors stem from a woman aged 50 to 60 in good health. CDR3s include the opening cysteine and the closing phenylalanine or tryptophan.

v_gene	j_gene	CDR3aa
TRBV27	TRBJ2-1	CASSGTRPSSYNEQFF
TRBV10-3	TRBJ2-5	CAISDGRAIQETQYF
TRBV4-1	TRBJ2-2	CASSQDPGRVSLTGELFF
TRBV7-8	TRBJ1-4	CASSLLGTGHEKLFF
TRBV6-2/TRBV6-3	TRBJ2-3	CASSPGTVGTQYF
TRBV20-1	TRBJ1-5	CSARDRGPWPQHF
TRBV29-1	TRBJ2-2	CSGGGTGELFF
TRBV20-1	TRBJ2-2	CSARTSGRIGELFF
TRBV20-1	TRBJ2-3	CSARSLQGAFGTQYF
TRBV2	TRBJ1-1	CASRGRQGKAEAFF
TRBV6-2/TRBV6-3	TRBJ2-2	CASSYLGTGVANTGELFF
TRBV29-1	TRBJ2-4	CSVDTGTGVVQYF
TRBV7-9	TRBJ1-1	CASSLQGLPNEAFF
TRBV11-2	TRBJ2-3	CASSLMVALTDTQYF
TRBV18	TRBJ1-2	CASSPMDREYGYTF
TRBV7-7	TRBJ2-5	CASSLSGGMQETQYF
TRBV12-3/TRBV12-4	TRBJ1-1	CASSPLTYGTEAFF
TRBV12-5	TRBJ1-3	CASGFPATGTIYF
TRBV7-8	TRBJ2-3	CASSGRRAVENTQYF
TRBV11-3	TRBJ2-7	CASRGSGPIGVEQYF
TRBV12-3/TRBV12-4	TRBJ2-5	CASSALRDHQETQYF
TRBV7-2	TRBJ2-1	CASSLRSGRAIIDEQFF
TRBV7-9	TRBJ1-5	CASSLSRVGGADQPQHF
TRBV3-1	TRBJ2-3	CASSQDRLSGTQYF
TRBV20-1	TRBJ1-1	CSANRAASTEAFF
TRBV10-3	TRBJ2-3	CATGQTSDVTDTQYF
TRBV18	TRBJ2-6	CASSRTGQNSGANVLTF
TRBV15	TRBJ2-7	CATSSPGGYEQYF
TRBV6-5	TRBJ2-5	CASSYSFGGVKTQYF
TRBV29-1	TRBJ1-1	CSVWGENTEAFF
TRBV7-9	TRBJ2-2	CASSLTSAGELFF
TRBV6-6	TRBJ1-1	CASSYSTMGRVNTEAFF
TRBV12-3/TRBV12-4	TRBJ2-1	CASSFSGLYNEQFF
TRBV29-1	TRBJ2-7	CSVVYRTRNPEQYF
TRBV6-1	TRBJ2-7	CASRKRDMSYEQYF
TRBV29-1	TRBJ2-3	CSVQRGGDTQYF
TRBV4-2	TRBJ2-5	CASSPREGGETQYF
TRBV4-2	TRBJ2-1	CASSPRTSGLNEQFF
TRBV18	TRBJ2-2	CASRTGTSGIGGELFF
TRBV5-1	TRBJ2-1	CASSLDVIYNEQFF